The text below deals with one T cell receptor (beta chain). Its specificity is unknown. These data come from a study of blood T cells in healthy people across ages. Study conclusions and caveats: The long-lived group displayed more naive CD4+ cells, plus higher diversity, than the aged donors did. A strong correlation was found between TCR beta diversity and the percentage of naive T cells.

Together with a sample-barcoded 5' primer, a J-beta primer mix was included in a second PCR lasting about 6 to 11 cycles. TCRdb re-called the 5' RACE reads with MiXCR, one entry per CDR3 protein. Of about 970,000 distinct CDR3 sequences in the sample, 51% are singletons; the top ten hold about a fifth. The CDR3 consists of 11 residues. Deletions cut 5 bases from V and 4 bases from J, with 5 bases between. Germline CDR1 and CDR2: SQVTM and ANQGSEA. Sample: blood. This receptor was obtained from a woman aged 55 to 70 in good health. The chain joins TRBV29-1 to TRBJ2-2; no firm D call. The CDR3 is CSVWFTGELFF. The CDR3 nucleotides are TGCAGCGTTTGGTTCACCGGGGAGCTGTTTTTT.